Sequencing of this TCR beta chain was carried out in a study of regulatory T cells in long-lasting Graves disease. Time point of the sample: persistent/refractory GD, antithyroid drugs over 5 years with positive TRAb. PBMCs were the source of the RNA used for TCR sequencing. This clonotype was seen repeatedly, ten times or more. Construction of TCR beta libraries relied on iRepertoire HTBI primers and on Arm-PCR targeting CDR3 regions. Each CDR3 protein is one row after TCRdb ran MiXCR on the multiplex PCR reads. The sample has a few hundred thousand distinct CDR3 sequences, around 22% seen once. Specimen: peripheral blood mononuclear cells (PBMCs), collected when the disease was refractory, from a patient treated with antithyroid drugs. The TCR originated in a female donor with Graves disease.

CDR3: CAISGSTGSKLNTEAFF. CDR3 nucleotide sequence: TGTGCCATCAGTGGGTCAACAGGATCTAAACTTAACACTGAAGCTTTCTTT. V usage is TRBV10-3 and J usage is TRBJ1-1, with a weak D call TRBD1 (5 bases). The V end was cut by 4 bases, the J end by 2 bases, with 20 bases between. The CDR3 has 17 amino acids. The germline V gene encodes CDR1 ENHRY and CDR2 SYGVKD.